One and the same sample provided the 18 T cell receptor beta chains below, sequenced in a study of tissue T cells after allogeneic stem cell transplantation. The data were produced by immunoSEQ multiplex PCR, yet TCRdb's version contains in-frame clones alone and is incomplete. This sample yields around 7,400 clones, of which around 62% are seen a single time; 0.6% to 0.9% belongs to the top ten. The sample comprised blood. These TCRs come from a female BALB/c mouse in good health. The MHC haplotype recorded for the strain is H2-d.

A word on this clone: Genes here carry mouse names. The CDR3 end falls 1 residue outside the read, so it is completed with the germline J gene. This chain uses TRBV20 with TRBJ1-3; D perhaps matches TRBD1 (6 bases). The CDR3 is 17 residues long. Germline V gives CDR1 GFQATS, CDR2 STVNSAI. Trimming shortened V by 0 bases and J by 0 bases, and 15 bases separated the two germline ends. CDR3 bases read: TGTGGTGCTAGGGATCGGAAGGGGACAAATTCTGGAAATACGCTCTAT. Translation gives CGARDRKGTNSGNTLY. The whole CDR3 sequence is CGARDRKGTNSGNTLYF.

With regard to this clone: Gene names refer to mouse genes. The read terminates 1 residue ahead of where the CDR3 ends, so the germline J gene completes it. The J gene is TRBJ1-4, the V gene TRBV5, with 7 bases matching TRBD1. The length of the CDR3 is 19 residues. The V gene end was trimmed by 0 bases and the J gene end by 0 bases; junction bases not matched to a gene: 10. Germline values: CDR1 LGHNA, CDR2 YNLKQL (reference sequence). CDR3 region: CASSQESRDRLISNERLFF. CDR3 DNA (partial): TGTGCCAGCAGCCAAGAGTCCCGGGACAGATTAATTTCCAACGAAAGATTATTT.

To note about this clone: Gene names refer to mouse genes. Sequencing ends 1 residue short of the CDR3 end; the germline J gene provides the rest. The V call is TRBV19, the J call TRBJ1-1, with TRBD1 as a possible D gene (6 bases). This CDR3 region has 14 residues. V lost 4 bases and J 0 bases, leaving 10 bases between the germline ends. Germline V gene lookup returns CDR1 FNHDT and CDR2 SITEND (reference sequence). The CDR3 loop is CASSSGTSNTEVFF. CDR3 DNA (partial): TGTGCCAGCAGTTCCGGGACATCAAACACAGAAGTCTTC.

About this clone: Gene names denote mouse genes. The CDR3 is CASSRQPTSAETLYF. CDR3 bases read: TGTGCCAGCAGTCGACAGCCAACTAGTGCAGAAACGCTGTAT. The V gene is TRBV19, the J gene TRBJ2-3, with a tentative D call TRBD1 (5 bases). Read coverage stops 1 residue before the CDR3 terminus; the germline J gene supplies the remainder. Germline V CDR1 and CDR2: FNHDT, SITEND (reference sequence). The CDR3 is 15 amino acids. Deletions cut 4 bases from V and 0 bases from J, with 12 bases between.

Turning to this clone: Gene names are mouse gene names. From the germline J gene comes the end of the CDR3, since the read stops 1 residue before it. V usage is TRBV31 and J usage is TRBJ2-2, with no clear D. The CDR3 runs 11 residues. V was pared by 5 bases and J by 3 bases, with 4 bases between. CDR1 is GKSSPN, CDR2 SITVG, per germline. The CDR3 loop reads CAWGDTGQLYF. Incomplete CDR3 DNA: TGTGCCTGGGGGGACACCGGGCAGCTCTAC.

Concerning this clone: Gene names follow the mouse nomenclature. The DNA ends 1 residue before the CDR3 does, and the rest of the CDR3 is filled in from the germline J gene. J is TRBJ1-4 and V is TRBV13-2; D is perhaps TRBD1 (5 bases). The CDR3 spans 14 residues. Germline loops: CDR1 NNHNN, CDR2 SYGAGS (reference sequence). V lost 3 bases and J 2 bases, leaving 8 bases between the germline ends. Partial CDR3 DNA: TGTGCCAGCGGTGGTCAGGGATCCAACGAAAGATTATTT. It translates to CASGGQGSNERLF. The CDR3, in full, reads CASGGQGSNERLFF.

Regarding this clone: Gene and germline names: mouse. The read is 1 residue too short to cover the CDR3 end, so that end is filled in from the germline J gene. The chain combines TRBV19 with TRBJ2-7; perhaps TRBD1 as D (6 bases). Trimming pared 4 bases from V and 4 bases from J, leaving 12 bases between. In germline, CDR1 is FNHDT, CDR2 SITEND (reference sequence). The CDR3 is made up of 13 amino acids. CDR3 in amino acids: CASSPPGQYEQYF. The DNA read from the CDR3 is TGTGCCAGCAGTCCCCCGGGACAATATGAACAGTAC.

This clone was seen just once. Any gene name here is a mouse gene name. The read is 1 residue too short to cover the CDR3 end, so that end is filled in from the germline J gene. The genes are TRBV4 and TRBJ2-7; 10 bases match TRBD2. The V gene's germline CDR1 is LGHDT and CDR2 YNNKQL (reference sequence). Trimming took 6 bases from V and 6 from J; bases not matched to a gene: 2. The CDR3 consists of 12 residues. The CDR3 DNA, read in part, is TGTGCCAGCAGGACTGGGGGGTTTGAACAGTAC. Translated: CASRTGGFEQY. From start to end, the CDR3 is CASRTGGFEQYF.

Points on this clone: Any gene name here is a mouse gene name. The read terminates 1 residue before the CDR3 end, so the remaining end is supplied by the germline J gene. The chain carries TRBV13-1 and TRBJ1-1; perhaps TRBD1 as D (6 bases). The V gene's germline CDR1 is NSHNY and CDR2 SYGAGN. The length of the CDR3 is 13 residues. V lost 2 bases, J lost 4 bases, and 9 bases lay in between. CDR3 in amino acids: CASSEGAGTEVFF. The part of the CDR3 DNA that was read is TGTGCCAGCAGTGAGGGGGCGGGCACAGAAGTCTTC.

As to this clone: Mouse gene names and germline throughout. With the read ending 1 residue before the CDR3 end, the germline J gene is used to fill in that end. The chain carries TRBV20 and TRBJ1-1; D gene uncertain. CDR3 length equals 12 residues. Trimming took 0 bases from V and 1 from J, leaving 3 bases between them. Germline-derived CDR1 and CDR2 are GFQATS and STVNSAI. Partial CDR3 DNA: TGTGGTGCTAGGGATCGAAACACAGAAGTCTTC. This sequence encodes CGARDRNTEVF. The whole CDR3 reads CGARDRNTEVFF.

This clone was seen just once. These gene names are mouse names. Read sequence stops 1 residue before the CDR3 end, and the germline J gene provides the missing end. The chain has TRBV13-2 and TRBJ2-1; TRBD2 agrees at 12 bases. The CDR3 loop spans 15 amino acids. Trimming took 3 bases from V and 5 from J; bases not matched to a gene: 3. CDR1 and CDR2 (germline): NNHNN, SYGAGS (reference sequence). The sequenced part of the CDR3 DNA is TGTGCCAGCGGTGTCCGGGACTGGGGGGATGCTGAGCAGTTC. It is translated as CASGVRDWGDAEQF. The full CDR3 protein is CASGVRDWGDAEQFF.

There are a few counts of this clone. The gene symbols are mouse symbols. The sequence runs out 1 residue before the end of the CDR3; the remainder is reconstructed from the germline J gene. This chain joins TRBV3 and TRBJ2-7; tentative D call: TRBD1 (5 bases). Trimming left V 1 base short and J 0 bases short, with 7 bases between. The CDR3 spans 14 residues. Germline CDR1 reads SNHLY; CDR2 reads FYNGKV (reference sequence). The part of the CDR3 DNA that was read is TGTGCCAGCAGCTTAGTGGACAACTCCTATGAACAGTAC. Amino acid sequence: CASSLVDNSYEQY. The whole CDR3 region reads CASSLVDNSYEQYF.

About this clone: Gene names and germline match the mouse. The read stops 1 residue short of the end of the CDR3; the missing end is completed from the germline J gene. The chain employs TRBV4 and TRBJ2-1, with D perhaps assigned TRBD1 or TRBD2 (6 bases each). Germline CDR1 LGHDT, CDR2 YNNKQL (reference sequence). Trimming removed 5 bases from V and 0 bases from J, with 8 bases in between. The CDR3 is made up of 14 amino acids. Incomplete CDR3 DNA: TGTGCCAGCAGCCCGGGGGCTAACTATGCTGAGCAGTTC. It yields the protein CASSPGANYAEQF. The full CDR3 sequence reads CASSPGANYAEQFF. Looking up the rest from reference TRBV4 and TRBJ2-1 gives the full variable domain: ETAVFQTPNYHVTQVGNEVSFNCKQTLGHDTMYWYKQDSKKLLKIMFSYNNKQLIVNETVPRRFSPQSSDKAHLNLRIKSVEPEDSAVYLCASSPGANYAEQFFGPGTRLTVL.

This clone has a handful of counts. The germline and genes are mouse ones. The read ends 1 residue before the CDR3 terminus; that terminus is restored from the germline J gene. This chain connects TRBV19 to TRBJ2-7, with TRBD2 matching 13 bases. The V and J ends lost 2 bases and 7 bases, in that order; junction bases with no gene match: 3. Germline-derived CDR1 and CDR2 are FNHDT and SITEND (reference sequence). The CDR3 has 14 amino acids. CDR3 protein: CASSIGDWGGEQYF. The covered CDR3 bases are TGTGCCAGCAGTATTGGGGACTGGGGGGGAGAACAGTAC.

As to this clone: Mouse gene names apply. The read ends 1 residue before the CDR3 terminus; that terminus is restored from the germline J gene. V and J are TRBV1 and TRBJ2-3; D unclear. With 4 bases removed from V and 0 bases from J, the gap between germline ends came to 2 bases. The CDR3 totals 12 residues. Per the germline V gene, CDR1 is NSQYPW and CDR2 is LRSPGD (reference sequence). Partial CDR3 DNA: TGCACCTGCAGTGGCAGTGCAGAAACGCTGTAT. This gives the protein CTCSGSAETLY. The whole CDR3 reads CTCSGSAETLYF.

As concerns this clone: These gene names are mouse names. The read ends 1 residue before the CDR3 terminus; that terminus is restored from the germline J gene. The rearrangement links TRBV13-3 to TRBJ2-4; D may be TRBD1 (6 bases). CDR1 and CDR2 (germline): NNHDY, SYVADS. This CDR3 has 12 residues. V was trimmed by 5 bases and J by 4 bases, leaving 8 bases between them. Incomplete CDR3 DNA: TGTGCCAGCAGAGGACAGAAAAACACCTTGTAC. Protein product: CASRGQKNTLY. The full CDR3 reads CASRGQKNTLYF.

Notes on this clone: Gene names follow the mouse nomenclature. The CDR3 bases that were read are TGTGCCAGCGGTGCGGGACAGTGGAACACAGAAGTCTTC. It yields the protein CASGAGQWNTEVF. The whole CDR3 reads CASGAGQWNTEVFF. The rearrangement uses TRBV13-2 and TRBJ1-1; 7 bases are a match to TRBD1. The CDR3 extends 1 residue past the end of the read, so its final part is completed from the germline J gene. Germline values: CDR1 NNHNN, CDR2 SYGAGS (reference sequence). V dropped 3 bases and J dropped 1; count of bases not matched to a gene: 3. The CDR3 is made up of 14 amino acids.

Worth noting for this clone: All gene names here are mouse names. The read ends 1 residue early relative to the CDR3; the germline J gene fills the gap. The chain links TRBV31 to TRBJ1-4, with D possibly matching TRBD1 (6 bases). CDR3 length: 16 residues. Trimming took off 2 bases at V and 0 bases at J, with 13 bases between the two ends. CDR1 is GKSSPN and CDR2 is SITVG in the germline V gene. CDR3 DNA, as far as it was read: TGTGCCTGGAGTTCCCGGGACAAAATTTCCAACGAAAGATTATTT. Protein: CAWSSRDKISNERLF. The full CDR3 reads CAWSSRDKISNERLFF. Using reference TRBV31 and TRBJ1-4 for the parts outside the CDR3, the full variable domain is AQTIHQWPVAEIKAVGSPLSLGCTIKGKSSPNLYWYWQATGGTLQQLFYSITVGQVESVVQLNLSASRPKDDQFILSTEKLLLSHSGFYLCAWSSRDKISNERLFFGHGTKLSVL.